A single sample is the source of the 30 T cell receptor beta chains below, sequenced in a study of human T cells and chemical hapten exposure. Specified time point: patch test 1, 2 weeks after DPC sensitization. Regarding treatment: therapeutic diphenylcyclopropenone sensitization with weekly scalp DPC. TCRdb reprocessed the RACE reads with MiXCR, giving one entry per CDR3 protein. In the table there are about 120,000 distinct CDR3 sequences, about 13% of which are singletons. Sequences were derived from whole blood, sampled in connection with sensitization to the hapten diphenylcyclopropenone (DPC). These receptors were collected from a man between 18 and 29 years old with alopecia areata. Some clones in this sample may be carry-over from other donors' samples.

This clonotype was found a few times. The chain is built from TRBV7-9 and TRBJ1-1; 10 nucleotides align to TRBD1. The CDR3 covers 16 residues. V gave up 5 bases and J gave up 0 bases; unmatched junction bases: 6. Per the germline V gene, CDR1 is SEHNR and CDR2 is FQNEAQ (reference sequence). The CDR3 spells CASSQRGQGMNTEAFF. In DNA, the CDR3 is TGTGCCAGCAGCCAGAGGGGACAGGGGATGAACACTGAAGCTTTCTTT.

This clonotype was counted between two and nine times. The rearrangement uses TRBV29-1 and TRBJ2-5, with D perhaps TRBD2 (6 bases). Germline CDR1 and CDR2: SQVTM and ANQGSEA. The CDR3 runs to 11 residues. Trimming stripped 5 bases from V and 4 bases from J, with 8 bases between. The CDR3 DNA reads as TGCAGCGTTAAGCGGGTAGAGACCCAGTACTTC. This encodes CSVKRVETQYF. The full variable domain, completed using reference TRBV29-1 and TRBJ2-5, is SAVISQKPSRDICQRGTSLTIQCQVDSQVTMMFWYRQQPGQSLTLIATANQGSEATYESGFVIDKFPISRPNLTFSTLTVSNMSPEDSSIYLCSVKRVETQYFGPGTRLLVL.

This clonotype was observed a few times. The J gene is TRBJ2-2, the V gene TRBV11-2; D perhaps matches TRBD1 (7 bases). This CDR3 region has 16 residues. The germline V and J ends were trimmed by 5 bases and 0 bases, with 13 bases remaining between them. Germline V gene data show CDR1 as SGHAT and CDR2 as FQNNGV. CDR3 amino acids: CASSNAGQPNTGELFF. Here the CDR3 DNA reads TGTGCCAGCAGCAATGCGGGACAGCCGAACACCGGGGAGCTGTTTTTT.

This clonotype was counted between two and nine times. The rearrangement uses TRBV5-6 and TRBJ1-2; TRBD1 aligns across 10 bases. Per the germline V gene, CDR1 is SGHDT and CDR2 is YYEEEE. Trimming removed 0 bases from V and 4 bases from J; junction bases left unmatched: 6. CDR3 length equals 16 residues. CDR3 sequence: CASSLEGQGISYGYTF. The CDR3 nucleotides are TGTGCCAGCAGCTTGGAGGGACAGGGGATCAGCTATGGCTACACCTTC.

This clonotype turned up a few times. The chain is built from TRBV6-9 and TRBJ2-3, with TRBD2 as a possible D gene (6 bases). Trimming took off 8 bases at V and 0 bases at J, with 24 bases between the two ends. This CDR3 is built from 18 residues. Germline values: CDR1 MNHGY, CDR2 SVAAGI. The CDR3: CASGAIAHRENSTDTQYF. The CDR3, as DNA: TGTGCCAGCGGGGCAATCGCTCACCGGGAGAATAGCACAGATACGCAGTATTTT.

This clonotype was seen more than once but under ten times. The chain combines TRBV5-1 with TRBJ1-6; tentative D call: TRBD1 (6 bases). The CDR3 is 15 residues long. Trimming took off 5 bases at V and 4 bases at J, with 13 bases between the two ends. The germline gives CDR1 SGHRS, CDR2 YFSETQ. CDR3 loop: CASSSTTGYNSPLHF. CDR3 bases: TGCGCCAGCAGTTCGACGACAGGATATAATTCACCCCTCCACTTT. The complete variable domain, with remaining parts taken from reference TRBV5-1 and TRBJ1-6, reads KAGVTQTPRYLIKTRGQQVTLSCSPISGHRSVSWYQQTPGQGLQFLFEYFSETQRNKGNFPGRFSGRQFSNSRSEMNVSTLELGDSALYLCASSSTTGYNSPLHFGNGTRLTVT.

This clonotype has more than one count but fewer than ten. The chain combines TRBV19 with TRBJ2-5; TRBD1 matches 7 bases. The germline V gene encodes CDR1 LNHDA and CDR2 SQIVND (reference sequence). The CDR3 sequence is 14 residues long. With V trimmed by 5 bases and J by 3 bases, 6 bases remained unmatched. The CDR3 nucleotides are TGTGCCAGTAGTCAGGACAGGACCGAAGAGACCCAGTACTTC. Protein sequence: CASSQDRTEETQYF.

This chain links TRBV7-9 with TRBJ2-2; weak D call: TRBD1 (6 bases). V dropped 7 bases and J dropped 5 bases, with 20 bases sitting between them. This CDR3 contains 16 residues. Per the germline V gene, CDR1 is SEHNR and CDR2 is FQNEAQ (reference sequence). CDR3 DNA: TGTGCCAGCACCCCGATGGGGGCGACCCAGACCGGGGAGCTGTTTTTT. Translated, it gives CASTPMGATQTGELFF.

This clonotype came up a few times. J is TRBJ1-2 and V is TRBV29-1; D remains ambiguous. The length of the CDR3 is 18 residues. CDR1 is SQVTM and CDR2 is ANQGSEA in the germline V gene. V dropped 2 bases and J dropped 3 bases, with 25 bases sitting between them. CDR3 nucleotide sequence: TGCAGCGTTGAACCCTATGGTTTTTCGGCCCCGAGTTACTATGGCTACACCTTC. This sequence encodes CSVEPYGFSAPSYYGYTF.

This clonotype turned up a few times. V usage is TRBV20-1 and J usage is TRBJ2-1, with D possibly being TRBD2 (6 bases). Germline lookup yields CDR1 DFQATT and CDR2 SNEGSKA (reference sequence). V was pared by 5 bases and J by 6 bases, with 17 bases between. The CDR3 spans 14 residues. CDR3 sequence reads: CSAQIAGLPNEQFF. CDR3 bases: TGCAGTGCTCAAATCGCGGGGCTCCCCAATGAGCAGTTCTTC.

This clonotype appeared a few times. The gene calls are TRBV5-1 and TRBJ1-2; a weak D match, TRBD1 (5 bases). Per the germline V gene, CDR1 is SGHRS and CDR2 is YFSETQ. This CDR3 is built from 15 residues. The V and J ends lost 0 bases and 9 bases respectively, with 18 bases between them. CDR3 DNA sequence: TGCGCCAGCAGCTTGGACCCCGGGGACGGCTCGCGCTACACCTTC. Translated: CASSLDPGDGSRYTF.

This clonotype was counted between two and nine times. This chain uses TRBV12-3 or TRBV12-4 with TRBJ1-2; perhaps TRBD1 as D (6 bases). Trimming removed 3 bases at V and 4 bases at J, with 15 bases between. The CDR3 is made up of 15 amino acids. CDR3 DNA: TGTGCCAGCAGTTTCTACGGGGGGCTGGGCTATGGCTACACCTTC. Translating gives CASSFYGGLGYGYTF.

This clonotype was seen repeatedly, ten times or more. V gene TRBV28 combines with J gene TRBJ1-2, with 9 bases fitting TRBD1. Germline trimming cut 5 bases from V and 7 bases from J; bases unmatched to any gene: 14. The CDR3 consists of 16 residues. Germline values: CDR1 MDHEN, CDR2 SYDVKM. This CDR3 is CASSAPTYRGQGGYTF. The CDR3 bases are TGTGCCAGCAGTGCACCGACCTACAGGGGGCAGGGTGGCTACACCTTC.

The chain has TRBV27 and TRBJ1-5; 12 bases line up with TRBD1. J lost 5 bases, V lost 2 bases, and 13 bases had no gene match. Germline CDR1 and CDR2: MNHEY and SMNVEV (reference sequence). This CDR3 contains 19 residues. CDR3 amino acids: CASSLRGTGGFWDYQPQHF. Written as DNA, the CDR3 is TGTGCCAGCAGTTTACGTGGGACAGGGGGCTTTTGGGACTATCAGCCCCAGCATTTT.

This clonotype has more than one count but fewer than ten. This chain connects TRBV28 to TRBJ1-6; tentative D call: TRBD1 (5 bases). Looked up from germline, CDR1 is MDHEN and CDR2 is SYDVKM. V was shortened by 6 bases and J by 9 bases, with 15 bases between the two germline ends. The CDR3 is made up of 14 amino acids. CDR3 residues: CASRVGGALSPLHF. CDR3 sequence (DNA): TGTGCCAGCAGGGTCGGCGGGGCGCTTTCACCCCTCCACTTT.

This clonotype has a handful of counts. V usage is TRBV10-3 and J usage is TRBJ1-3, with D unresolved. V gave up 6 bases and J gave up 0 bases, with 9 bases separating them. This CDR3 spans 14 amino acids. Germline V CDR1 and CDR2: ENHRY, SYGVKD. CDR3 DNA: TGTGCCATCAGCCAGGCCCTCTCTGGAAACACCATATATTTT. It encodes CAISQALSGNTIYF.

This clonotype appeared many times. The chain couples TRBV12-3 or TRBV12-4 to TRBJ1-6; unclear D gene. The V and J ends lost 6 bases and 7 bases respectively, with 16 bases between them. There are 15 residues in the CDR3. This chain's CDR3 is CASSLLRPPNSPLHF. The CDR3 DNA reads TGTGCCAGCAGCTTGTTACGTCCACCCAATTCACCCCTCCACTTT.

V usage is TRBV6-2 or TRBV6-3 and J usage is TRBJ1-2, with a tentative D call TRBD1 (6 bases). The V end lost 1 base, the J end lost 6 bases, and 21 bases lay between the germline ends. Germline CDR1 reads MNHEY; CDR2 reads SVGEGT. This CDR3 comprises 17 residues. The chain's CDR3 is CASSYWKTGSSLHGYTF. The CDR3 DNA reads TGTGCCAGCAGTTACTGGAAAACAGGGAGTTCTCTACATGGCTACACCTTC.

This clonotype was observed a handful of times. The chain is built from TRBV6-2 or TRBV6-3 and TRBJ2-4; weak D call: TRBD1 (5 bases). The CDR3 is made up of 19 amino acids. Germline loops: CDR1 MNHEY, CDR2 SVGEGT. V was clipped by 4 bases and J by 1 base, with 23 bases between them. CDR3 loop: CASSSYRIQKPAAKNIQYF. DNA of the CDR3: TGTGCCAGCAGTTCCTACAGGATTCAAAAGCCCGCCGCCAAAAACATTCAGTACTTC.

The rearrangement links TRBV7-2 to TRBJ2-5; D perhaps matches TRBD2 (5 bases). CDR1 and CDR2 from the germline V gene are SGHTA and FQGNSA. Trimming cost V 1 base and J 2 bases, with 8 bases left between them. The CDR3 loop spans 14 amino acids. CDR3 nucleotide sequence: TGTGCCAGCAGCTTAGGGGGAGAACAAGAGACCCAGTACTTC. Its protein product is CASSLGGEQETQYF. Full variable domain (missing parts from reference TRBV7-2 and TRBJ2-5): GAGVSQSPSNKVTEKGKDVELRCDPISGHTALYWYRQSLGQGLEFLIYFQGNSAPDKSGLPSDRFSAERTGGSVSTLTIQRTQQEDSAVYLCASSLGGEQETQYFGPGTRLLVL.

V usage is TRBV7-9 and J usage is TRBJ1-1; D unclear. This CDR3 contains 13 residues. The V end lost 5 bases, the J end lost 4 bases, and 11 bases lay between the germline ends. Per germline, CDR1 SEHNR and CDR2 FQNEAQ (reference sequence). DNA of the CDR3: TGTGCCAGCAGCAGACGGGGTGGCACTGAAGCTTTCTTT. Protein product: CASSRRGGTEAFF.

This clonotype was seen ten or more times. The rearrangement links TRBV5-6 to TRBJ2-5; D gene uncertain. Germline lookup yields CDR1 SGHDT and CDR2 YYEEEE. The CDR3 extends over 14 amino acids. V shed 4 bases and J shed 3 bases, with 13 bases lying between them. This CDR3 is CASSVIGPEETQYF. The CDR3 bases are TGTGCCAGCAGCGTTATCGGACCAGAAGAGACCCAGTACTTC.

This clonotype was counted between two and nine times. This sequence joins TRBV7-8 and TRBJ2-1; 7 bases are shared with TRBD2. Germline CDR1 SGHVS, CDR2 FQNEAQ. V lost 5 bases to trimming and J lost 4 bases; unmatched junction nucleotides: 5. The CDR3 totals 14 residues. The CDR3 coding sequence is TGTGCCAGCAGCCCCCGGACTAGATACAATGAGCAGTTCTTC. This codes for CASSPRTRYNEQFF.

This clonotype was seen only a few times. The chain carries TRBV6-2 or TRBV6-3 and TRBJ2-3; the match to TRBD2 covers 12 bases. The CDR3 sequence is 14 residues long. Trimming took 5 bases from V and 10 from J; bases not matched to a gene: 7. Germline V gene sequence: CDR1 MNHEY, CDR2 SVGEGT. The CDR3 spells CASSPTSGGSPQYF. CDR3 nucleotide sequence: TGTGCCAGCAGTCCGACTAGCGGGGGTAGTCCGCAGTATTTT.

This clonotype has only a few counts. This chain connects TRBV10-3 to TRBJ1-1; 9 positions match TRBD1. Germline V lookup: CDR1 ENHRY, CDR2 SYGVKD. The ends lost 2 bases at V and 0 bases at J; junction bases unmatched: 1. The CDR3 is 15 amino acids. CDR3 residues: CAISEGTGLNTEAFF. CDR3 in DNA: TGTGCCATCAGTGAGGGGACAGGGCTGAACACTGAAGCTTTCTTT.

The CDR3 DNA sequence: TGTGCCAGCAGCATGGACAGGGGGTTCGGAAACACCATATATTTT. Amino acids: CASSMDRGFGNTIYF. The J gene is TRBJ1-3, the V gene TRBV5-5; the match to TRBD1 covers 10 bases. With 4 bases clipped from V and 4 bases from J, the junction kept 5 bases outside the gene matches. The CDR3 consists of 15 residues. Germline V gives CDR1 SGHKS, CDR2 YYEKEE (reference sequence).

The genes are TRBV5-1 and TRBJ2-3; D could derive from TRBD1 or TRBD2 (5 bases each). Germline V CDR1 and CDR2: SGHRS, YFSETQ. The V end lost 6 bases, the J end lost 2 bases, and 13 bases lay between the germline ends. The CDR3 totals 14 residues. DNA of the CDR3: TGCGCCAGCACCCAGATGGGGGACACAGATACGCAGTATTTT. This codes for CASTQMGDTDTQYF.

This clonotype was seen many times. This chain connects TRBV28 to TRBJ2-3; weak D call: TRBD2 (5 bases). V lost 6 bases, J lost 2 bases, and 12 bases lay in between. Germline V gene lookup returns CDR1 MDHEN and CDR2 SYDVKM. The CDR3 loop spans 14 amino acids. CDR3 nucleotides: TGTGCCAGCAGCAACAGCGGAATCACAGATACGCAGTATTTT. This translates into CASSNSGITDTQYF.

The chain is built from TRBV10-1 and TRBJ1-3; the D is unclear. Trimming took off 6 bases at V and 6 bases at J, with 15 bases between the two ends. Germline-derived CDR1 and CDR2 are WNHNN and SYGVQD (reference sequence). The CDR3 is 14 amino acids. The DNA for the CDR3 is TGCGCCAGCAGATCTGGACCGGAGGAAAACACCATATATTTT. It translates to CASRSGPEENTIYF.

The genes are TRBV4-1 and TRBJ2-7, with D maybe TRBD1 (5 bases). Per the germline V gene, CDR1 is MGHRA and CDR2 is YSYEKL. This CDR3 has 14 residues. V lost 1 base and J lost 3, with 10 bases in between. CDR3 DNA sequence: TGCGCCAGCAGCCAAGGGGGCCAGTACTACGAGCAGTACTTC. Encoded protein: CASSQGGQYYEQYF.